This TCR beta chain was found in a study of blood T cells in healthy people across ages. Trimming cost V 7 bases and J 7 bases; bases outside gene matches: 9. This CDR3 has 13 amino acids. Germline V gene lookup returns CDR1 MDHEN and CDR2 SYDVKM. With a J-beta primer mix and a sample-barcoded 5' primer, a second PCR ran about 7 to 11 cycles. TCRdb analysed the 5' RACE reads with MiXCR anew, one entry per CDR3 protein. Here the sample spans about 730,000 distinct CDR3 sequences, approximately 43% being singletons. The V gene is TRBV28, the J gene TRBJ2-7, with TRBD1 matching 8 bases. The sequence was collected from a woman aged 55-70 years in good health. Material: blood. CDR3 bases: TGTGCCAGCATTAAGGACAGGGCGCGGGAGCAGTACTTC. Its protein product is CASIKDRAREQYF.